This TCR beta chain was profiled in a study of low-dose radiotherapy and immunotherapy resistance in tumors. Administered to the donors were nivolumab, ipilimumab, aspirin, low-dose cyclophosphamide and low-dose radiotherapy. This clonotype occurred a few times. Gene-specific TRAV and TRBV primers were used for first-strand cDNA, covering alpha and beta chains. TCR amplification used roughly 18 PCR cycles, a constant-region primer and a V-primer adapter. In TCRdb, the reads were re-called with MiXCR into one record per CDR3 protein. Of approximately 11,000 distinct CDR3 sequences listed, around half are singletons. Trimming took off 2 bases at V and 1 base at J, with 13 bases between the two ends. This CDR3 is 16 amino acids long.

The sequence derives from a human donor with advanced metastatic prostate, ovarian, gallbladder or colorectal cancer (not recorded which). This table probably holds off-target reads from a library built for another chain. This sequence joins TRBV12-3 or TRBV12-4 and TRBJ2-3, with D uncertain. Written as DNA, the CDR3 is TGTGCCAGCAGTTTACAAATAGTCTTTGGCACAGATACGCAGTATTTT. It yields the protein CASSLQIVFGTDTQYF.